A selection of T cell receptor beta chains follows, all from one sample in a study of CD8 T cells in Susac syndrome. Each CDR3 protein gets one entry after TCRdb re-called the immunoSEQ multiplex PCR reads with MiXCR. The sample includes some 200,000 distinct CDR3 sequences, under 97% of them seen just once. The specimen was CD4+ T cells from PBMCs. These receptors came from a human donor with Susac syndrome. The conserved cysteine and the conserved F or W are not part of the CDR3 here. Fields, in order: J gene, V gene, CDR3 protein.

TRBJ1-3 | TRBV18 | ASSPLHSPTLGSGNTIY
TRBJ1-2 | TRBV5-4 | ASSLAPRAGGGYT
TRBJ1-5 | TRBV5-6 | ASRLRGHNQPQH
TRBJ1-4 | TRBV5-1 | ASSLDNDEKLF
TRBJ2-5 | TRBV29-1 | SVEEIVAGAQY
TRBJ1-5 | TRBV20-1 | SARTSNQPQH
TRBJ1-2 | TRBV30 | AWNAGEWNGYT
TRBJ2-3 | TRBV14 | ASSQAGRHSDTQY
TRBJ2-1 | TRBV7-3 | ASSFSGGEQF
TRBJ1-6 | TRBV2 | ASSENPGSVSPLH
TRBJ1-2 | TRBV20-1 | SARPGQGGDGYT
TRBJ2-2 | TRBV20-1 | SARAPIGGGELF
TRBJ2-7 | TRBV19 | ASSRDRSSSYEQY
TRBJ1-6 | TRBV6-5 | ASSYSFFPGANSPLH
TRBJ2-7 | TRBV25-1 | ASSEIGVGEQY
TRBJ1-1 | TRBV27 | ASSLYSPGGNTEAF
TRBJ2-1 | TRBV6-4 | ASSLEVAGGQDEQF
TRBJ1-1 | TRBV30 | AWSVQGQSFMNTEAF
TRBJ2-2 | TRBV11-3 | ASSGQGETGELF
TRBJ1-1 | TRBV28 | ATIDRVNTEAF
TRBJ1-2 | TRBV12-3/TRBV12-4 | ASRRDSYGYT
TRBJ2-2 | TRBV5-1 | ASSVTGTNTGELF
TRBJ2-2 | TRBV6-5 | ASRPTGGRGELF
TRBJ2-5 | TRBV29-1 | SVVPRDRETQY
TRBJ2-7 | TRBV6-2/TRBV6-3 | ASSYPDANYEQY
TRBJ2-3 | TRBV28 | ASSLPHRTGYTDTQY
TRBJ1-1 | TRBV7-9 | ASSRPIGPNTEAF
TRBJ1-3 | TRBV7-2 | ASRRLLSGNTIY
TRBJ1-5 | TRBV4-2 | ASSLVAGGDQPQH
TRBJ2-7 | TRBV20-1 | SASPRVGREQY
TRBJ2-7 | TRBV19 | ASSSPRSKSDEQY
TRBJ2-3 | TRBV2 | ATTIGASTDTQY
TRBJ2-1 | TRBV6-5 | ASSRSINNEQF
TRBJ2-7 | TRBV11-1 | ASSFDRGKAASIYEQY
TRBJ2-5 | TRBV3-1 | ASSQDWRSSGGRQETQY
TRBJ2-3 | TRBV20-1 | GLAGSTDTQY
TRBJ1-2 | TRBV12-3/TRBV12-4 | ASSLGDREGYGYT
TRBJ2-1 | TRBV7-2 | ASSLGGQRYNEQF
TRBJ2-1 | TRBV9 | ASSADPTTEQF
TRBJ2-7 | TRBV29-1 | SVGPGTGAAGEQY
TRBJ1-2 | TRBV9 | ASSVEPTVNYGYT
TRBJ2-5 | TRBV12-3/TRBV12-4 | ASSSGTGGSQY
TRBJ2-7 | TRBV9 | ASSVGPGSSYEQY
TRBJ1-1 | TRBV6-6 | ATRRGELGFDGF
TRBJ2-5 | TRBV15 | ATSRDMNRVETQY
TRBJ1-1 | TRBV5-1 | ASSFGQDPRGV
TRBJ2-1 | TRBV7-3 | ASSLLAAGGYNEQF
TRBJ2-2 | TRBV29-1 | SVEPTTGELF